This TCR beta chain was identified in a study of T cells after yellow fever vaccination. In its sample, this clonotype was seen a few times. Germline loops: CDR1 SGHNT, CDR2 YYREEE (reference sequence). The CDR3 has 13 residues. Trimming left V 2 bases short and J 6 bases short, with 10 bases between. A single record per CDR3 protein comes from TCRdb applying MiXCR to the 5' RACE reads. Seen here are some 340,000 distinct CDR3 sequences, over 8.5% observed once, and the top ten hold 3.3%. J is TRBJ2-3 and V is TRBV5-4; D remains ambiguous. Material: CD4+ T cells sorted from PBMCs, obtained 45 days after the yellow fever booster vaccination. The TCR originated in a man younger than 35 who received the YFV17D yellow fever vaccine. Here the CDR3 DNA reads TGTGCCAGCAGCTTCCCAGGCCCGGATACGCAGTATTTT. Its protein product is CASSFPGPDTQYF.